This note documents a single T cell receptor beta chain sequence. No antigen is known for it. The source of the sample is a study of Ad26.COV2.S vaccination and SARS-CoV-2 variants. At the level of the study: Each vaccinee took Ad26.COV2.S intramuscularly, once or twice 56 days apart. Study observations and caveats: An underestimation of total T cell responses may have resulted from the TCR breadth and depth analyses.

Germline V gives CDR1 SEHNR, CDR2 FQNEAQ (reference sequence). V shed 4 bases and J shed 3 bases, with 13 bases lying between them. The CDR3 spans 16 residues. Method: immunoSEQ multiplex PCR; TCRdb's copy keeps in-frame clones and lacks some. This sample has around 320,000 clones, with 85% found just once. Treatment defined: approximately 18 received Ad26.COV2.S at low or high dose, single or two shots; about 5 received placebo; per-sample allocation not given. The investigators took samples on day 63 after the first vaccine or placebo injection. J is TRBJ2-6 and V is TRBV7-9; a weak D match, TRBD1 (6 bases). The sequencing used peripheral blood, collected in a trial of Ad26.COV2.S vaccine versus placebo. This sequence originates from a person between 18 and 65 years old who received the Ad26.COV2.S COVID-19 vaccine or a placebo. The chain's CDR3 is CASSSPQGFGANVLTF. CDR3 DNA sequence: TGTGCCAGCAGCTCGCCTCAGGGGTTTGGGGCCAACGTCCTGACTTTC.